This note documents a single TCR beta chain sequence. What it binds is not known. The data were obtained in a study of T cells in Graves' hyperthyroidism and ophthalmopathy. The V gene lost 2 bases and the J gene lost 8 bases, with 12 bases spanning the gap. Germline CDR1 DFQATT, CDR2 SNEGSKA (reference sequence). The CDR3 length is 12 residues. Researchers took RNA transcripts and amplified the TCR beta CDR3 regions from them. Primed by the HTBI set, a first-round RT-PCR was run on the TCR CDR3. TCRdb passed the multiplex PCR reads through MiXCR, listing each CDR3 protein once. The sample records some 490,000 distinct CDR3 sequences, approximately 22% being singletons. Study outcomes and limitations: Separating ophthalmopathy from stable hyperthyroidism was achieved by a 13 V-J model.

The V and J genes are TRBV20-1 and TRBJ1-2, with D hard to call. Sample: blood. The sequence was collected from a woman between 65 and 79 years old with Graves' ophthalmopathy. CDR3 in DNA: TGCAGTGCTAGAACCCTAAGATCCGGCTACACCTTC. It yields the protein CSARTLRSGYTF.